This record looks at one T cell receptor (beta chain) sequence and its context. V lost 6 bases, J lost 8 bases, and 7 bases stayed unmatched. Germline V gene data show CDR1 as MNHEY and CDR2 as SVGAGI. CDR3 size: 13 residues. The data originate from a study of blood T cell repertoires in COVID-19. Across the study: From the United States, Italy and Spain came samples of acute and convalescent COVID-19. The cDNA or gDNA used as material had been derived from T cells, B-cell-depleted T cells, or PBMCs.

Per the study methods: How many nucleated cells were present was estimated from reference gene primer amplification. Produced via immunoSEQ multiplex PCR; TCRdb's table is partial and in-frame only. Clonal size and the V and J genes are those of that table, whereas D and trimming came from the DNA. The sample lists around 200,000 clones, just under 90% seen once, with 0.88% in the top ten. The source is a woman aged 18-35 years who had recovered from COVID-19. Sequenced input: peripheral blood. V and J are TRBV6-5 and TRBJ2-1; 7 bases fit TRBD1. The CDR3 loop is CASRPVDRYEQFF. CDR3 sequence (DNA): TGTGCCAGCAGACCAGTGGACAGGTATGAGCAGTTCTTC.